The 3 T cell receptor beta chains listed next were all sequenced from one sample in a study of cytomegalovirus exposure and HLA in healthy donors. Amplification used 60 Vbeta primers and 13 Jbeta primers. The data were produced by immunoSEQ multiplex PCR, yet TCRdb's version contains in-frame clones alone and is incomplete. The sample lists under 200,000 clones, 75% to 90% seen once, with approximately 2% in the top ten. Sequenced input: PBMCs. These receptors all stem from a woman younger than 30 in good health and CMV-seronegative.

This chain links TRBV25-1 with TRBJ1-5; D is unclear. Trimming stripped 7 bases from V and 0 bases from J, with 10 bases between. The CDR3 is 14 residues long. Germline V gene lookup returns CDR1 MGHDK and CDR2 SYGVNS. The CDR3 spells CASMGEYSNQPQHF. The CDR3 region has the DNA TGTGCCAGCATGGGAGAATATAGCAATCAGCCCCAGCATTTT.

The chain uses TRBV4-1 and TRBJ2-5; D possibly corresponds to TRBD1 (6 bases). The germline V gene has CDR1 MGHRA and CDR2 YSYEKL. The CDR3 extends over 14 amino acids. V lost 1 base and J lost 4, with 10 bases in between. The CDR3 loop reads CASSQVQGRETQYF. CDR3 in DNA: TGCGCCAGCAGCCAAGTTCAGGGGCGAGAGACCCAGTACTTC.

The V call is TRBV28, the J call TRBJ1-5; D is possibly TRBD1 (6 bases). The CDR3 has 14 amino acids. Germline V gives CDR1 MDHEN, CDR2 SYDVKM. V was cut by 7 bases and J by 1 base, with 11 bases left in between. In DNA, the CDR3 is TGTGCCAGCAAACCTCAGGGGAGCAATCAGCCCCAGCATTTT. It codes for CASKPQGSNQPQHF.